The rows below give T cell receptor beta chains drawn from one sample of a study of blood T cells in healthy people across ages. TCRdb itself ran the 5' RACE reads through MiXCR, one entry per CDR3 protein. The profile shows 1.4 million to 1.5 million distinct CDR3 sequences, around two fifths of them singletons. What was sequenced was blood. These receptors all come from a young woman in good health. Both conserved end residues are part of each CDR3. The order of the fields is CDR3 protein, CDR3 DNA, V gene, clone size, D gene, J gene. The D gene is left open where the match is weak. Clone size is not always given. Where it is, it says once, few, many or a class for expanded clones.

cdr3_aa: CASSSGFAQETQYF
cdr3_nt: TGTGCCAGCAGCTCAGGGTTCGCACAAGAGACCCAGTACTTC
v_call: TRBV5-6
clone_size: NA
d_call: NA
j_call: TRBJ2-5

cdr3_aa: CASSRDQAKYF
cdr3_nt: TGTGCCAGCAGTCGAGACCAGGCAAAGTATTTT
v_call: TRBV2
clone_size: NA
d_call: NA
j_call: TRBJ2-3

cdr3_aa: CASSYRQFQETQYF
cdr3_nt: TGTGCCAGCAGTTACAGGCAGTTCCAAGAGACCCAGTACTTC
v_call: TRBV6-2/TRBV6-3
clone_size: NA
d_call: NA
j_call: TRBJ2-5

cdr3_aa: CASSSYRGGAYEQYF
cdr3_nt: TGCGCCAGCAGCTCGTACAGGGGAGGTGCCTACGAGCAGTACTTC
v_call: TRBV4-1
clone_size: NA
d_call: NA
j_call: TRBJ2-7

cdr3_aa: CASSLRGGSNTEAFF
cdr3_nt: TGTGCCAGCAGCTTGAGGGGGGGCTCGAACACTGAAGCTTTCTTT
v_call: TRBV7-3
clone_size: NA
d_call: NA
j_call: TRBJ1-1

cdr3_aa: CASSRGKSSGANVLTF
cdr3_nt: TGTGCCAGCAGTCGGGGGAAGAGCTCTGGGGCCAACGTCCTGACTTTC
v_call: TRBV12-3/TRBV12-4
clone_size: NA
d_call: NA
j_call: TRBJ2-6

cdr3_aa: CSARDRMVSVGRPQHF
cdr3_nt: TGCAGTGCTAGAGATCGAATGGTGTCGGTGGGTCGGCCCCAGCATTTT
v_call: TRBV20-1
clone_size: NA
d_call: NA
j_call: TRBJ1-5

cdr3_aa: CASSSLGQGEQYF
cdr3_nt: TGTGCCAGCAGTTCCCTTGGACAGGGCGAGCAGTACTTC
v_call: TRBV28
clone_size: few
d_call: TRBD1
j_call: TRBJ2-7

cdr3_aa: CASAGSAQGEYF
cdr3_nt: TGCGCCAGCGCGGGCAGCGCCCAAGGGGAGTATTTT
v_call: TRBV5-1
clone_size: NA
d_call: NA
j_call: TRBJ2-3

cdr3_aa: CAWRLAGGDTQYF
cdr3_nt: TGTGCCTGGAGACTAGCGGGGGGGGATACGCAGTATTTT
v_call: TRBV30
clone_size: NA
d_call: TRBD2
j_call: TRBJ2-3

cdr3_aa: CASSDSASGSPSTDTQYF
cdr3_nt: TGTGCCAGCAGTGACTCGGCTAGCGGGAGCCCAAGCACAGATACGCAGTATTTT
v_call: TRBV6-4
clone_size: NA
d_call: TRBD2
j_call: TRBJ2-3